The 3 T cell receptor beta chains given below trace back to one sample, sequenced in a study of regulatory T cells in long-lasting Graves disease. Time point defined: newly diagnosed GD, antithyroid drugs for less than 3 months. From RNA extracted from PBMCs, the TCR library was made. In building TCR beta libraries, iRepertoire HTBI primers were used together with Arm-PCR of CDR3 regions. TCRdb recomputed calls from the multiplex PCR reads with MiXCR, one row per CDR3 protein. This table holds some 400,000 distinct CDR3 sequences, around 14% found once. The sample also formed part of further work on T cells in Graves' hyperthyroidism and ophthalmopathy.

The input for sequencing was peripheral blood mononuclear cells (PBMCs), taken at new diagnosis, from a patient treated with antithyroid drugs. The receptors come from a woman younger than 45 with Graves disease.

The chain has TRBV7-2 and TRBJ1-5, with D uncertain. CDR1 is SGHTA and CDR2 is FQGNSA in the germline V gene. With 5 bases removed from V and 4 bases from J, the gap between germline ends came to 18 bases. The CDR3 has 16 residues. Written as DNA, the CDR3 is TGTGCCAGCAGCCCCGCCCCCGGCAGGAGGAATCAGCCCCAGCATTTT. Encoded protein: CASSPAPGRRNQPQHF.

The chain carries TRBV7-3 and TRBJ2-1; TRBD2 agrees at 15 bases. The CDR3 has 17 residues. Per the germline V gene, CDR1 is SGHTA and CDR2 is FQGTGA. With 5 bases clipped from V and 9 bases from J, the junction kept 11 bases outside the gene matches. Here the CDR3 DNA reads TGTGCCAGCAGCCCTGGACTAGCGGGAGGGCCATCGGGTGAGCAGTTCTTC. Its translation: CASSPGLAGGPSGEQFF.

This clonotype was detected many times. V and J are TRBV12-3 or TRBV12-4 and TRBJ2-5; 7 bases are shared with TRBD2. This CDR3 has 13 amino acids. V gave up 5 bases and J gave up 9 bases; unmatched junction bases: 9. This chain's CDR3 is CASSPVGEGAQYF. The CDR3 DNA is TGTGCCAGCAGTCCTGTAGGGGAGGGCGCCCAGTACTTC.